This TCR beta chain was captured in a study of T-cell reconstitution after alpha-beta-depleted transplantation in children. Findings of the study overall: Several hundred expanded graft clones reportedly supplied alpha-beta T cells about two months after transplant. It was newly produced T cells that mostly accounted for T-cell counts and diversity one year after transplant. Surviving recipient cells, namely T cells and thymic progenitors, were the source of high day-60 TCRbeta diversity in some patients.

In this sample, this clonotype turned up many times. Its antigen is unidentified. Preparing the TCRbeta library involved the use of unique molecular identifiers. One entry per CDR3 protein results from TCRdb running MiXCR on the PCR reads. The data hold around 270,000 distinct CDR3 sequences, with almost 8% observed a single time. The sequences come from peripheral blood, collected 360 days after TCRalphabeta/CD19-depleted stem cell transplant. This receptor was identified in a female patient aged 2-9 years who had a stem cell transplant for Fanconi anemia, so the T cells may come from the graft donor.

The CDR3 bases are TGTGCCAGCAGTTCTAGCGGGATACAAGAGACCCAGTACTTC. Protein product: CASSSSGIQETQYF. The gene calls are TRBV28 and TRBJ2-5; 9 bases map to TRBD2. The CDR3 sequence is 14 residues long. CDR1 is MDHEN and CDR2 is SYDVKM in the germline V gene. With V trimmed by 4 bases and J by 2 bases, 2 bases remained unmatched.